Listed below are T cell receptor beta chains from one sample, sequenced in a study of technical replicates of blood from a handful of donors. Here immunoSEQ multiplex PCR was the method, and the copy in TCRdb shows in-frame clones only, minus some. The sample records tens of thousands of clones, 90% to 95% being singletons. Sequenced material: T cells isolated from PBMCs. The receptors were sampled from a human donor in good health. CDR3s include the opening cysteine and the closing phenylalanine or tryptophan. Each record gives: CDR3 protein, CDR3 DNA, CDR3 length, J gene, D gene, V gene, clone size. The D gene is left open where the match is weak. Rows may omit the clone size; those that give it use once, few, many or a size class.

CAGGIYEQYF | TGTGCCGGGGGGATCTACGAGCAGTACTTC | 10 | TRBJ2-7 | . | TRBV2 | .
CASSLELAGGPSYNEQFF | TGTGCCAGCAGTTTGGAACTAGCGGGAGGGCCTTCCTACAATGAGCAGTTCTTC | 18 | TRBJ2-1 | TRBD2 | TRBV28 | .
CASAPVLEQRTYEQYF | TGCGCCAGCGCCCCTGTACTTGAGCAGAGGACCTACGAGCAGTACTTC | 16 | TRBJ2-7 | . | TRBV5-1 | few
CASRLAESSYEQYF | TGTGCCAGCAGACTAGCGGAGAGCTCCTACGAGCAGTACTTC | 14 | TRBJ2-7 | TRBD2 | TRBV6-1 | .
CASSYFGTAEQYF | TGTGCCAGCAGTTACTTCGGGACAGCCGAGCAGTACTTC | 13 | TRBJ2-7 | TRBD1 | TRBV6-5 | once
CASSVGGSTEAFF | TGTGCCAGCAGCGTAGGTGGGAGCACTGAAGCTTTCTTT | 13 | TRBJ1-1 | . | TRBV9 | .
CASSLPTGSQYF | TGTGCCAGCAGCTTACCAACAGGGTCGCAGTATTTT | 12 | TRBJ2-3 | . | TRBV11-1 | .
CASSKETLGGSYNEQFF | TGTGCCAGCAGCAAAGAAACCCTAGGTGGCTCCTACAATGAGCAGTTCTTC | 17 | TRBJ2-1 | . | TRBV21-1 | once
CASSWGQGSSTNEKLFF | TGTGCCAGCAGCTGGGGCCAGGGAAGTTCTACTAATGAAAAACTGTTTTTT | 17 | TRBJ1-4 | . | TRBV7-9 | .
CASSIVLAYNEQFF | TGTGCCAGTAGTATAGTACTGGCCTACAATGAGCAGTTCTTC | 14 | TRBJ2-1 | . | TRBV19 | .
CASSLQWTGEKLFF | TGTGCCAGCAGCCTCCAATGGACAGGCGAAAAACTGTTTTTT | 14 | TRBJ1-4 | TRBD1 | TRBV7-9 | .
CASSLGGQGVYEQYF | TGTGCCAGCAGCTTAGGAGGACAGGGAGTCTACGAGCAGTACTTC | 15 | TRBJ2-7 | TRBD1 | TRBV13 | .
CASSLYGGSNQPQHF | TGTGCCAGCAGTTTATATGGGGGGAGCAATCAGCCCCAGCATTTT | 15 | TRBJ1-5 | . | TRBV27 | .
CASSGSGVYEQYF | TGTGCCAGCAGTGGTAGCGGGGTCTACGAGCAGTACTTC | 13 | TRBJ2-7 | TRBD2 | TRBV2 | .
CASSLLPREVTDTQYF | TGCGCCAGCAGCTTGTTGCCCAGGGAGGTCACAGATACGCAGTATTTT | 16 | TRBJ2-3 | . | TRBV5-1 | .
CASSTGPPNTEAFF | TGTGCCAGCAGCACAGGACCTCCGAACACTGAAGCTTTCTTT | 14 | TRBJ1-1 | . | TRBV5-4 | .
CASSEARSQETQYF | TGTGCCAGCAGTGAAGCGCGGTCCCAAGAGACCCAGTACTTC | 14 | TRBJ2-5 | . | TRBV2 | .
CASSQDTSGPYQETQYF | TGTGCCAGCAGCCAAGATACCAGCGGGCCATACCAAGAGACCCAGTACTTC | 17 | TRBJ2-5 | . | TRBV14 | .
CASSSPGSSGAYEQYF | TGTGCCAGCAGTTCCCCAGGTTCTAGCGGGGCCTACGAGCAGTACTTC | 16 | TRBJ2-7 | TRBD2 | TRBV28 | .
CAISETGVNTEAFF | TGTGCCATCAGTGAAACAGGGGTGAACACTGAAGCTTTCTTT | 14 | TRBJ1-1 | TRBD1 | TRBV10-3 | once
CASSELGGSSTDTQYF | TGCGCCAGCAGTGAATTGGGCGGGAGTAGCACAGATACGCAGTATTTT | 16 | TRBJ2-3 | TRBD2 | TRBV10-2 | .
CASSQGAEAFF | TGTGCCAGCAGCCAGGGCGCTGAAGCTTTCTTT | 11 | TRBJ1-1 | . | TRBV7-3 | .
CASSDLHVTSGQETQYF | TGTGCCAGCAGTGACCTCCATGTGACTAGCGGGCAAGAGACCCAGTACTTC | 17 | TRBJ2-5 | TRBD2 | TRBV6-1 | .
CASSRTSGSSAGELFF | TGTGCCAGTAGCAGGACTAGCGGGAGTTCTGCCGGGGAGCTGTTTTTT | 16 | TRBJ2-2 | TRBD2 | TRBV19 | .
CASKLNSNQPQHF | TGTGCCAGCAAGCTAAATAGCAATCAGCCCCAGCATTTT | 13 | TRBJ1-5 | . | TRBV6-5 | .
CASSPLREADTQYF | TGTGCCAGCAGTCCCCTTCGGGAGGCAGATACGCAGTATTTT | 14 | TRBJ2-3 | TRBD2 | TRBV28 | .
CASSLAGGSGVADTQYF | TGCGCCAGCAGCTTGGCGGGGGGATCAGGGGTCGCGGATACGCAGTATTTT | 17 | TRBJ2-3 | . | TRBV5-1 | .
CAIRRGTGGYYGYTF | TGTGCCATCAGACGCGGGACAGGGGGTTACTATGGCTACACCTTC | 15 | TRBJ1-2 | TRBD1 | TRBV10-3 | .
CASSLVVGGSVTGELFF | TGTGCCAGCAGCTTAGTGGTAGGCGGGAGTGTAACCGGGGAGCTGTTTTTT | 17 | TRBJ2-2 | TRBD2 | TRBV7-6 | .
CASSRGVGDTEAFF | TGTGCCAGCAGTCGGGGGGTGGGGGACACTGAAGCTTTCTTT | 14 | TRBJ1-1 | . | TRBV5-4 | .
CASSFNLGSGGETQYF | TGTGCCAGCAGCTTCAATCTGGGCTCTGGGGGGGAGACCCAGTACTTC | 16 | TRBJ2-5 | . | TRBV5-4 | .
CASRWDSQGTEAFF | TGTGCCAGTAGGTGGGACAGCCAGGGAACTGAAGCTTTCTTT | 14 | TRBJ1-1 | TRBD1 | TRBV19 | few
CASSLGRASGSHEQYF | TGTGCCAGCAGCTTGGGGCGGGCTAGCGGGAGCCACGAGCAGTACTTC | 16 | TRBJ2-7 | TRBD2 | TRBV7-6 | once
CASSLNTGSSSPLHF | TGTGCCAGCAGCTTAAATACAGGGTCAAGTTCACCCCTCCACTTT | 15 | TRBJ1-6 | . | TRBV11-2 | .
CASSSLSSYGYTF | TGTGCCAGCAGCTCCCTTAGCAGCTATGGCTACACCTTC | 13 | TRBJ1-2 | . | TRBV5-4 | .
CASSGSGGEQYF | TGTGCCAGCAGTGGATCCGGGGGGGAGCAGTACTTC | 12 | TRBJ2-7 | TRBD2 | TRBV25-1 | .
CASTETGSAYGYTF | TGTGCCAGTACTGAAACAGGATCTGCCTATGGCTACACCTTC | 14 | TRBJ1-2 | . | TRBV27 | .
CASSEGLGADTQYF | TGTGCCAGCAGTGAGGGGCTAGGGGCAGATACGCAGTATTTT | 14 | TRBJ2-3 | . | TRBV6-4 | .
CATRGASGTYEQYF | TGTGCCACCAGGGGGGCTAGCGGGACTTACGAGCAGTACTTC | 14 | TRBJ2-7 | TRBD2 | TRBV15 | once
CASSTPWQGADGYTF | TGTGCCAGTAGTACCCCCTGGCAGGGGGCAGATGGCTACACCTTC | 15 | TRBJ1-2 | TRBD1 | TRBV19 | .
CASSEYRGNQPQHF | TGTGCCAGCAGTGAATACAGGGGGAATCAGCCCCAGCATTTT | 14 | TRBJ1-5 | TRBD1 | TRBV6-1 | .
CASSRTGSNEKLFF | TGTGCCAGTAGTAGGACAGGGAGTAATGAAAAACTGTTTTTT | 14 | TRBJ1-4 | TRBD1 | TRBV19 | .
CASSLAFGGNQPQHF | TGTGCCAGCAGCTTAGCTTTCGGGGGTAATCAGCCCCAGCATTTT | 15 | TRBJ1-5 | . | TRBV7-2 | .
CASSSRQGASGRATGELFF | TGTGCCAGCAGTTCAAGACAGGGGGCTAGCGGGAGGGCCACCGGGGAGCTGTTTTTT | 19 | TRBJ2-2 | TRBD2 | TRBV27 | .
CAWAAGPNTDTQYF | TGTGCCTGGGCCGCGGGACCCAACACAGATACGCAGTATTTT | 14 | TRBJ2-3 | . | TRBV30 | .
CASSSSSGEWGNYGYTF | TGTGCCAGCAGCTCTTCCTCAGGGGAATGGGGTAACTATGGCTACACCTTC | 17 | TRBJ1-2 | . | TRBV5-4 | once
CASSLFIAGEGTQYF | TGTGCCAGCAGTTTATTTATAGCAGGGGAGGGGACCCAGTACTTC | 15 | TRBJ2-5 | . | TRBV28 | once
CSVEGTGGIGYTF | TGCAGCGTTGAAGGGACAGGGGGAATTGGCTACACCTTC | 13 | TRBJ1-2 | TRBD1 | TRBV29-1 | once
CASSVASGTHEQFF | TGTGCCAGCAGTGTGGCTAGCGGGACGCATGAGCAGTTCTTC | 14 | TRBJ2-1 | TRBD2 | TRBV6-4 | .
CASSETRETQYF | TGTGCCAGCAGTGAAACTAGAGAGACCCAGTACTTC | 12 | TRBJ2-5 | . | TRBV6-1 | .
CASSQEPGTGELFF | TGCGCCAGCAGCCAAGAGCCCGGGACCGGGGAGCTGTTTTTT | 14 | TRBJ2-2 | . | TRBV4-1 | .
CASSDGRRREKNTEAFF | TGCGCCAGCAGCGACGGCAGGCGGCGGGAGAAGAACACTGAAGCTTTCTTT | 17 | TRBJ1-1 | . | TRBV4-1 | few
CASSVGGGFGYGYTF | TGTGCCAGCAGCGTAGGGGGAGGGTTCGGCTATGGCTACACCTTC | 15 | TRBJ1-2 | . | TRBV9 | .
CASRGGVNEQYF | TGCGCCAGCAGAGGGGGAGTAAACGAGCAGTACTTC | 12 | TRBJ2-7 | . | TRBV10-2 | .
CASTWGDRGRSSYGYTF | TGTGCCAGCACCTGGGGGGACAGGGGGCGGAGTAGCTATGGCTACACCTTC | 17 | TRBJ1-2 | TRBD1 | TRBV6-4 | .
CASSGGAGDTDTQYF | TGTGCCAGCTCTGGGGGGGCCGGGGACACAGATACGCAGTATTTT | 15 | TRBJ2-3 | . | TRBV11-3 | .
CAWSHGTGNQPQHF | TGTGCCTGGAGCCACGGGACAGGCAATCAGCCCCAGCATTTT | 14 | TRBJ1-5 | TRBD1 | TRBV30 | .
CASTESGGLYNEQFF | TGTGCCAGCACCGAATCCGGGGGGCTCTACAATGAGCAGTTCTTC | 15 | TRBJ2-1 | . | TRBV11-2 | .
CASSLDDRGRNQPQHF | TGTGCCAGCAGCTTAGACGACAGGGGACGGAATCAGCCCCAGCATTTT | 16 | TRBJ1-5 | TRBD1 | TRBV2 | .
CAWRTGLQGNTIYF | TGTGCCTGGAGAACAGGGCTCCAGGGAAACACCATATATTTT | 14 | TRBJ1-3 | . | TRBV30 | .